The clone carrying this T cell receptor beta chain was recorded many times. The investigators amplified TCR beta CDR3 regions from RNA transcripts. A set of HTBI primers served as the primers for a first-round RT-PCR of the TCR CDR3. MiXCR was run by TCRdb on the multiplex PCR reads, yielding one entry per CDR3 protein. The table lists some 360,000 distinct CDR3 sequences, 15% to 20% of them singletons, with 15% to 17% in the top ten. These data come from a study of T cells in Graves' hyperthyroidism and ophthalmopathy. This CDR3 region has 14 residues. Germline assignment: CDR1 DFQATT and CDR2 SNEGSKA (reference sequence). With V trimmed by 7 bases and J by 6 bases, 14 bases remained unmatched.

The specimen was blood. The V call is TRBV20-1, the J call TRBJ2-7; 8 bases are a match to TRBD2. The clonotype originates from a woman aged 40 to 55 with Graves' ophthalmopathy. CDR3 nucleotides: TGCAGTGTTCCCTTTAGGACTAGCTCGTCCGAGCAGTACTTC. This encodes CSVPFRTSSSEQYF.